This paragraph reports one TCR beta chain. The data were taken from a study of control samples from healthy donors and cancer patients. This CDR3 contains 14 residues. Trimming shortened V by 0 bases and J by 4 bases, and 10 bases separated the two germline ends. Germline V gene sequence: CDR1 SGDLS, CDR2 YYNGEE. This table comes from immunoSEQ multiplex PCR, and its TCRdb copy is limited to in-frame clones, with some not included. The table shows around 150,000 clones, with approximately 94% occurring only once. Specimen: PBMCs. The sequence was obtained from a man between 60 and 75 years old with colorectal cancer. V gene TRBV9 combines with J gene TRBJ1-1, with D possibly TRBD1 on 5 matching bases. CDR3 region: CASSVVGGGTEAFF. As DNA, the CDR3 is TGTGCCAGCAGCGTAGTCGGCGGGGGCACTGAAGCTTTCTTT.